The 20 T cell receptor beta chains below all came from one sample that was sequenced in a study of T cell responses to AZD1222 COVID-19 vaccine. Sequenced by immunoSEQ multiplex PCR; TCRdb stores in-frame clones only, minus some. The sample consists of some 120,000 clones, around 84% of them appearing once. The material was peripheral blood, obtained on day 0 of AZD1222 vaccination. The receptors were sampled from an adult in good health.

Here the CDR3 reads CASSPRTRTSGGLRNTGELFF. The CDR3 region has the DNA TGTGCCAGCAGCCCCAGAACACGGACTAGCGGGGGCCTCCGGAACACCGGGGAGCTGTTTTTT. The chain links TRBV7-3 to TRBJ2-2, with 13 bases that match TRBD2. This CDR3 spans 21 amino acids. Germline CDR1 reads SGHTA; CDR2 reads FQGTGA. The ends lost 5 bases at V and 1 base at J; junction bases unmatched: 16.

The chain links TRBV7-2 to TRBJ1-2; TRBD1 is a possible D gene (6 bases). The CDR3 is 15 amino acids. Germline V gene lookup returns CDR1 SGHTA and CDR2 FQGNSA. V gave up 4 bases and J gave up 0 bases, with 12 bases separating them. This chain's CDR3 is CASSSRQAANYGYTF. The CDR3 DNA is TGTGCCAGCAGCTCTCGACAGGCAGCTAACTATGGCTACACCTTC.

About this clone: The junction and the germline gene differ at one end; a read error may be behind it. This rearrangement joins TRBV13 to TRBJ1-3; 8 positions agree with TRBD1. Germline V gene data show CDR1 as PRHDT and CDR2 as FYEKMQ (reference sequence). The CDR3 loop spans 13 amino acids. CDR3 sequence: CPSRGQIGNTIYF. The CDR3 nucleotides are TGCCCCAGCAGGGGGCAAATCGGAAACACCATATATTTT.

The genes are TRBV27 and TRBJ2-4, with D tentatively TRBD1 (6 bases). Germline-derived CDR1 and CDR2 are MNHEY and SMNVEV (reference sequence). This CDR3 region has 13 residues. The V end was cut by 2 bases, the J end by 9 bases, with 11 bases between. CDR3 DNA sequence: TGTGCCAGCAGTTTAGCCCAGGGGCTCATTCAGTACTTC. Translation gives CASSLAQGLIQYF.

This clone was counted a single time. V and J are TRBV3-1 (or the pseudogene TRBV3-2) and TRBJ1-4; weak D call: TRBD1 (5 bases). The ends were cut back, 1 base at V and 8 bases at J, with 14 bases in the middle. Germline CDR1 and CDR2: LGHDT and YNNKEL (reference sequence). This CDR3 has 15 amino acids. The CDR3 coding sequence is TGTGCCAGCAGCCAAGGAGGGACCAGGAGGGAAAAACTGTTTTTT. It encodes CASSQGGTRREKLFF.

Remarks on this clone: Other DNA variants within this sample encode the same CDR3. The gene calls are TRBV4-3 and TRBJ2-1; perhaps TRBD1 as D (5 bases). The CDR3 loop spans 15 amino acids. The germline V gene has CDR1 LGHNA and CDR2 YSLEER. V was cut by 0 bases and J by 4 bases, with 10 bases left in between. CDR3 DNA: TGCGCCAGCAGCCAAGATCAGGGTTTGTACAATGAGCAGTTCTTC. Its translation: CASSQDQGLYNEQFF.

The chain uses TRBV12-3 or TRBV12-4 and TRBJ2-1; TRBD1 matches at 7 bases. J was trimmed by 9 bases and V by 4 bases; bases with no gene match: 3. This CDR3 region has 12 residues. The CDR3 region has the DNA TGTGCCAGCAGTTCGCACAGGGGTGAGCAGTTCTTC. Translation gives CASSSHRGEQFF.

The rearrangement links TRBV11-1 to TRBJ1-1, with 8 bases identical to TRBD1. This CDR3 region has 15 residues. Germline CDR1 reads SGHAT; CDR2 reads FQDESV (reference sequence). With V trimmed by 5 bases and J by 5 bases, 10 bases remained unmatched. CDR3 nucleotide sequence: TGTGCCAGCAGCGCACGAATCAGGGGGCCTACTGAAGCTTTCTTT. Protein sequence: CASSARIRGPTEAFF.

This chain connects TRBV7-2 to TRBJ2-7; D is uncertain. The CDR3 runs 14 residues. The V gene lost 5 bases and the J gene lost 4 bases, with 15 bases spanning the gap. Germline CDR1 and CDR2: SGHTA and FQGNSA. Here the CDR3 DNA reads TGTGCCAGCAGCACATACCCCGGGTCTTACGAGCAGTACTTC. The encoded protein is CASSTYPGSYEQYF.

The CDR3 DNA follows: TGTGCCAGCAGCCCACCCGGGACTAAGGATACGCAGTATTTT. It is translated as CASSPPGTKDTQYF. V usage is TRBV7-2 and J usage is TRBJ2-3; 7 nucleotides agree with TRBD2. The CDR3 totals 14 residues. Germline CDR1 SGHTA, CDR2 FQGNSA. The V and J ends lost 5 bases and 6 bases, in that order; junction bases with no gene match: 8.

The chain links TRBV5-1 to TRBJ1-4; D gene unclear. V shed 0 bases and J shed 0 bases, with 3 bases lying between them. Germline CDR1 reads SGHRS; CDR2 reads YFSETQ. The CDR3 is 14 amino acids. In DNA form, the CDR3 reads TGCGCCAGCAGCTTGGCATCAACTAATGAAAAACTGTTTTTT. As protein: CASSLASTNEKLFF.

The J gene is TRBJ1-1, the V gene TRBV29-1; D unclear. Per germline, CDR1 SQVTM and CDR2 ANQGSEA. The V end was cut by 5 bases, the J end by 0 bases, with 10 bases between. CDR3 length: 13 residues. The CDR3 nucleotides are TGCAGCGTTAAGACAAATATGAACACTGAAGCTTTCTTT. Translating gives CSVKTNMNTEAFF.

The chain links TRBV9 to TRBJ2-5; 7 nucleotides line up with TRBD1. This CDR3 comprises 15 residues. The V and J ends lost 4 bases and 4 bases, in that order; junction bases with no gene match: 10. Germline V lookup: CDR1 SGDLS, CDR2 YYNGEE. In DNA form, the CDR3 reads TGTGCCAGCAGCCAAGGGGGAAACAGGGGAGAGACCCAGTACTTC. Translation gives CASSQGGNRGETQYF.

The chain links TRBV21-1 to TRBJ2-6; TRBD1 reflects the table's D call only, with no check against the DNA. TRBV21-1 is shown as a pseudogene. CDR3 length equals 15 residues. CDR3 DNA: TGTGCCAGCAGCGAAAGGACAGCTGGGGCCAACGTCCTGACTTTC. Translated: CASSERTAGANVLTF.

This chain connects TRBV5-4 to TRBJ2-1, with 10 bases matching TRBD1. The CDR3 sequence is 16 residues long. From germline, CDR1 is SGHNT and CDR2 YYREEE (reference sequence). The junction had 2 bases not matched to a gene; V was cut back by 0 bases and J by 2 bases. CDR3 residues: CASSLGTGGPYNEQFF. In DNA, the CDR3 is TGTGCCAGCAGCTTGGGGACAGGGGGACCCTACAATGAGCAGTTCTTC.

This clone appeared a few times. J is TRBJ1-6 and V is TRBV27; 8 bases align to TRBD1. V was clipped by 3 bases and J by 8 bases; unmatched bases: 9. The CDR3 has 16 residues. Germline V gene lookup returns CDR1 MNHEY and CDR2 SMNVEV (reference sequence). CDR3 loop: CASSFLMDRVDSPLHF. The CDR3 coding sequence is TGTGCCAGCAGTTTTCTAATGGACAGGGTAGATTCACCCCTCCACTTT.

This clone came up once. The chain uses TRBV7-8 and TRBJ1-1; D not certain. Trimming cost V 1 base and J 7 bases, with 7 bases left between them. Germline CDR1 is SGHVS and CDR2 is FQNEAQ. The CDR3 consists of 12 residues. DNA of the CDR3: TGTGCCAGCAGCTTAGGCCCCCATGAAGCTTTCTTT. Encoded protein: CASSLGPHEAFF.

This chain links TRBV28 with TRBJ1-5, with D maybe TRBD1 (5 bases). This CDR3 contains 14 residues. The germline V gene encodes CDR1 MDHEN and CDR2 SYDVKM. V was clipped by 2 bases and J by 10 bases, with 15 bases between them. CDR3 nucleotides: TGTGCCAGCAGTTTAGCACGGGGCGCGTCCCCCCAGCATTTT. Translation gives CASSLARGASPQHF.

This chain connects TRBV2 to TRBJ2-3; perhaps TRBD2 as D (5 bases). V dropped 4 bases and J dropped 0 bases, with 29 bases sitting between them. CDR1 SNHLY and CDR2 FYNNEI come from the germline V gene. There are 21 residues in the CDR3. The CDR3 protein is CASSVRLDGDKSFYSTDTQYF. CDR3 sequence (DNA): TGTGCCAGCAGTGTGAGGCTAGACGGGGATAAGTCCTTTTATAGCACAGATACGCAGTATTTT.

The chain joins TRBV4-3 to TRBJ2-6; D is unresolved. Germline CDR1 is LGHNA and CDR2 is YSLEER. The CDR3 is 15 residues long. Between the trimmed V and J ends, which lost 0 bases and 3 bases, there was a span of 6 bases. CDR3 loop: CASSQDLSGANVLTF. The CDR3 bases are TGCGCCAGCAGCCAAGATTTAAGTGGGGCCAACGTCCTGACTTTC.